These T cell receptor beta chains were read from a single sample in a study of cytotoxic CD8 clonotypes in ibrutinib-treated CLL. This table comes from immunoSEQ multiplex PCR, and its TCRdb copy is limited to in-frame clones, with some not included. The table has roughly 150,000 clones, over 65% seen once. The sample consisted of PBMCs, taken after 12 months of ibrutinib treatment. Receptors were obtained from a human donor with chronic lymphocytic leukemia. The CDR3 runs from the conserved cysteine through the conserved F or W. D genes are given only for firm matches. Some rows mark clone size as missing; the rest say once, few, many or name a class of expanded clone.

size	V	J	D	DNA	CDR3
-	TRBV23-1	TRBJ2-5	TRBD1	TGCGCCAGCAGCCCGACAGGGGCATGTGAGACCCAGTACTTC	CASSPTGACETQYF
few	TRBV30	TRBJ1-2	-	TGTGCCTGGTGGGGGGGCGGAGGCTACACCTTC	CAWWGGGGYTF
-	TRBV4-2	TRBJ2-3	TRBD2	TGTGCCAGCAGCCAAGGGGGGGGGCAGTATTTT	CASSQGGGQYF
many	TRBV5-1	TRBJ2-7	-	TGCGCCAGCAGCCCCGCAGAAGGGTTGGCCTACGAGCAGTACTTC	CASSPAEGLAYEQYF
few	TRBV5-6	TRBJ1-3	-	TGTGCCAGCAGCCGGAAACAGGGTTCTGGAAACACCATATATTTT	CASSRKQGSGNTIYF
few	TRBV6-1	TRBJ2-1	-	TGTGCCAGTCTACCGGGACAGACTAGACTTAATGAGCAGTTCTTC	CASLPGQTRLNEQFF
-	TRBV5-4	TRBJ1-2	-	TGTGCCAGCAGCTTCGGTGGGGACCTCTATGGCTACACCTTC	CASSFGGDLYGYTF
-	TRBV5-6	TRBJ2-1	-	TGTGCCAGCAGCTTGGATAAGCGGTACAATGAGCAGTTCTTC	CASSLDKRYNEQFF
-	TRBV6-6	TRBJ1-1	-	TGTGCCACCCAGTTACTTGTCGGGGGTTCAGCTTTCTTT	CATQLLVGGSAFF
-	TRBV7-9	TRBJ1-2	-	TGTGCCAGCAGCCCCGCTAACAGCCGTTTCTATGGCTACACCTTC	CASSPANSRFYGYTF
-	TRBV11-3	TRBJ2-7	TRBD1	TGTGCCATCCCTCAGGGGGCCCCCTCTTCGGACTACGAGCAGTACTTC	CAIPQGAPSSDYEQYF
-	TRBV5-1	TRBJ1-2	-	TGCGCCAGCAGCTTGGCGGTGTCAGGTAGAGGTAATGGCTACACCTTC	CASSLAVSGRGNGYTF
-	TRBV28	TRBJ1-5	-	TGTGCCAGCAGTTTAGCGGGTAGGCCCCAGCATTTT	CASSLAGRPQHF
-	TRBV6-6	TRBJ1-1	-	TGTGCCAGCAGTAGGACGGAAATGAACACTGAAGCTTTCTTT	CASSRTEMNTEAFF
-	TRBV4-3	TRBJ1-2	-	TGCGCCAGCAGCCCTACGACAGATTCAGGGGGCTACACCTTC	CASSPTTDSGGYTF
-	TRBV5-1	TRBJ2-2	-	TGCGCCAGCAAGCTTGGACAGACGAACACCGGGGAGCTGTTTTTT	CASKLGQTNTGELFF
-	TRBV5-1	TRBJ2-1	-	TGCGCCAGCAGCTTATCCGGGGGCCCCTACAATGAGCAGTTCTTC	CASSLSGGPYNEQFF
-	TRBV6-5	TRBJ1-1	-	TGTGCCAGCACCAACGGGGGGACAAGGAACACTGAAGCTTTCTTT	CASTNGGTRNTEAFF
-	TRBV30	TRBJ1-6	-	TGTGCCTGGAGGATTGTTACTAGTTCACCCCTCCACTTT	CAWRIVTSSPLHF
-	TRBV4-2	TRBJ2-3	TRBD2	TGTGCCAGCAGCCAAGGTTTTGGAGCGGGAGACGCAGATACGCAGTATTTT	CASSQGFGAGDADTQYF
-	TRBV6-6	TRBJ1-4	-	TGTGCCAGCAGTTCCTCCTTTACGGGGACTCTTGAAAAACTGTTTTTT	CASSSSFTGTLEKLFF
once	TRBV21-1	TRBJ2-1	-	TGTGCCAGCAGCAAAGGACTAGCGGGAGGCACCAATGGGGCTGAGCAGTTCTTC	CASSKGLAGGTNGAEQFF
-	TRBV9	TRBJ1-1	-	TGTGCCAGCAGCGTAGCGGACACTGAAGCTTTCTTT	CASSVADTEAFF
-	TRBV11-2	TRBJ2-1	TRBD2	TGTGCCAGCAGCTTAAGCGGGACTAGCGGGGGAGGCGCCTACAATGAGCAGTTCTTC	CASSLSGTSGGGAYNEQFF
-	TRBV28	TRBJ2-2	-	TGTGCCAGCACCCGGAACACCGGGGAGCTGTTTTTT	CASTRNTGELFF
-	TRBV6-5	TRBJ2-7	-	TGTGCCAGCAGGGTGGCGGTCGAGCAGTACTTC	CASRVAVEQYF
-	TRBV5-1	TRBJ2-5	-	TGCGCCAGCAGCTCGGGACTCCGAGGGGGGGCCCAGTACTTC	CASSSGLRGGAQYF